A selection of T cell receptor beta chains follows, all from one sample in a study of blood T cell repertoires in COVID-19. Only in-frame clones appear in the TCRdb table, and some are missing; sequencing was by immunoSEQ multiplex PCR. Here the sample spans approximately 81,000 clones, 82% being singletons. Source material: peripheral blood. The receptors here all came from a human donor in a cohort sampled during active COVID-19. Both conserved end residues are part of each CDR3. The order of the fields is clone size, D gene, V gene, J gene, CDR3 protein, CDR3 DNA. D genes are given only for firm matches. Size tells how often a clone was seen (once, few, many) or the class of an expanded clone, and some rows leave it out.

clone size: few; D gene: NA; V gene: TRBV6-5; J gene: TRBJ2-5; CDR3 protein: CASSSSSKTQYF; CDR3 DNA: TGTGCCAGCAGTTCGAGTAGTAAGACCCAGTACTTC
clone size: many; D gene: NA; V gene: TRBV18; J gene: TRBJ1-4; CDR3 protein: CASSPFGATNEKLFF; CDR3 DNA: TGTGCCAGCTCACCATTCGGGGCAACTAATGAAAAACTGTTTTTT
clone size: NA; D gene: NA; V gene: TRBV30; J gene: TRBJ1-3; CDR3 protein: CAFRVRIGGTGNTIYF; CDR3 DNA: TGTGCCTTCCGAGTAAGAATTGGGGGCACTGGAAACACCATATATTTT
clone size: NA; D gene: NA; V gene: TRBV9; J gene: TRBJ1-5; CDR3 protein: CASSAGAANQPQHF; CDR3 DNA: TGTGCCAGCAGCGCTGGGGCGGCTAATCAGCCCCAGCATTTT
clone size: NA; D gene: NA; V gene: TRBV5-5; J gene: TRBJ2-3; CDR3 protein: CASSLRQTSTDTQYF; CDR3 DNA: TGTGCCAGCAGCTTGAGACAGACGAGCACAGATACGCAGTATTTT
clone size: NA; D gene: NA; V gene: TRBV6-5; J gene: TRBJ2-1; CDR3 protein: CASSYSGVSYEQFF; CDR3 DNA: TGTGCCAGCAGTTACTCCGGAGTATCTTATGAGCAGTTCTTC
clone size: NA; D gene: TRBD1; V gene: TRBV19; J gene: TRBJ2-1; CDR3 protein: CASTPGQGFYNEQFF; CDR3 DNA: TGTGCCAGCACACCCGGACAGGGGTTTTACAATGAGCAGTTCTTC
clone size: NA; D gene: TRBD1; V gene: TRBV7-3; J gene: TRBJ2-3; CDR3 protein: CASSATGAKFKSTDTQYF; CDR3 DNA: TGTGCCAGCAGCGCCACAGGGGCTAAATTTAAGTCTACAGATACGCAGTATTTT
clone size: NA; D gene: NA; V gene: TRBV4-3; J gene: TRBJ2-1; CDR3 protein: CASSQDARGWNEQFF; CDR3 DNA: TGCGCCAGCAGCCAAGATGCAAGGGGTTGGAATGAGCAGTTCTTC
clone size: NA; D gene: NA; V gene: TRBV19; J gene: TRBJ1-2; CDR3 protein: CASSTTGGPGGYTF; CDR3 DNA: TGTGCCAGTAGCACTACGGGGGGTCCTGGTGGCTACACCTTC
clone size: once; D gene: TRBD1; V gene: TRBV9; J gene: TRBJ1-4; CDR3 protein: CASSVGQGAEKLFF; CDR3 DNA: TGTGCCAGCAGCGTAGGACAGGGGGCTGAAAAACTGTTTTTT
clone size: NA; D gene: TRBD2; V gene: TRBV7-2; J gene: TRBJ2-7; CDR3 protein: CASSLATSGGYEQYF; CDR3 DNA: TGTGCCAGCAGCTTAGCGACTAGCGGGGGGTACGAGCAGTACTTC
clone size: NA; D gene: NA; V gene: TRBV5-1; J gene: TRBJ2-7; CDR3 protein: CASSLSTMITYEQYF; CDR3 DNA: TGCGCCAGCAGCTTGTCCACTATGATAACCTACGAGCAGTACTTC
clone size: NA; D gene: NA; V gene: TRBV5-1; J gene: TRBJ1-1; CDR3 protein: CASSQARVGAEAFF; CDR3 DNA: TGCGCCAGCAGCCAAGCCAGGGTAGGGGCCGAGGCTTTCTTT
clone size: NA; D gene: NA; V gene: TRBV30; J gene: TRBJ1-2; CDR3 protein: CAWRKGGSSLGYTF; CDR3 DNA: TGTGCCTGGAGAAAAGGGGGTTCCTCTTTAGGCTACACCTTC
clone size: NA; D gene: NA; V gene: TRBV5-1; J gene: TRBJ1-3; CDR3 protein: CATAPDIVAGNTIYF; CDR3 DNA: TGCGCCACCGCTCCTGACATAGTAGCTGGAAACACCATATATTTT
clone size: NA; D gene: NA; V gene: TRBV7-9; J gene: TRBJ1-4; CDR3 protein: CASSERGGLGNEKLFF; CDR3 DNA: TGTGCCAGCAGCGAAAGGGGGGGGCTCGGTAATGAAAAACTGTTTTTT
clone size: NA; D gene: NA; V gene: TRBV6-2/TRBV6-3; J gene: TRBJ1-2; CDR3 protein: CASSSGNYGYTF; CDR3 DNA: TGTGCCAGCAGCTCCGGGAACTATGGCTACACCTTC
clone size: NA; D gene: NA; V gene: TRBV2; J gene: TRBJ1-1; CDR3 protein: CASIIDRNTEAFF; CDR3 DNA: TGTGCCAGCATCATCGACAGGAACACTGAAGCTTTCTTT
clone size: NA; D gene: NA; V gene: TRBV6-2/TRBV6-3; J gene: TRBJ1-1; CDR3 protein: CASSYAGVNTEAFF; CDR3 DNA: TGTGCCAGCAGTTACGCGGGGGTGAACACTGAAGCTTTCTTT
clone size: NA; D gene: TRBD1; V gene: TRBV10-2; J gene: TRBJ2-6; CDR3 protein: CASSSGTAPPGANVLTF; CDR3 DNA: TGCGCCAGCAGCTCCGGGACAGCACCTCCTGGGGCCAACGTCCTGACTTTC
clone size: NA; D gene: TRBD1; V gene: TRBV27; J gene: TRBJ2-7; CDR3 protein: CASSRSGTGVSYEQYF; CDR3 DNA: TGTGCCAGCAGCCGGAGTGGGACAGGAGTCTCCTACGAGCAGTACTTC
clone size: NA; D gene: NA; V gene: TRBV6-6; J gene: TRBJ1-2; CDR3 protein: CASSWTVDGYTF; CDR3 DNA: TGTGCCAGCAGCTGGACAGTTGATGGCTACACCTTC
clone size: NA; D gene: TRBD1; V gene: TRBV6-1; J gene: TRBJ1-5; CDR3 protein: CASSESGGGNQPQHF; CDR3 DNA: TGTGCCAGCAGTGAGTCAGGGGGCGGCAATCAGCCCCAGCATTTT
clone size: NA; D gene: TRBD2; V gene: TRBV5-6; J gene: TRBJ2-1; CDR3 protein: CASSPGGPQNEQFF; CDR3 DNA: TGTGCCAGCAGCCCGGGGGGGCCTCAGAATGAGCAGTTCTTC
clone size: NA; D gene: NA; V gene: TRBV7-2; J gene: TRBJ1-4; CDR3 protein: CASSPQRVPTNEKLFF; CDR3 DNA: TGTGCCAGCAGCCCCCAACGGGTTCCAACTAATGAAAAACTGTTTTTT
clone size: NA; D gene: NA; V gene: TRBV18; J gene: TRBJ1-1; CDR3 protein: CASSPPGQIATEAFF; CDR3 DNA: TGTGCCAGCTCACCGCCAGGACAGATTGCCACTGAAGCTTTCTTT
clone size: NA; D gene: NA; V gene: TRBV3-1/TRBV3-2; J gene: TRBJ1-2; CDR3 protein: CASSPARSYRDTNYGYTF; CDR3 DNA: TGTGCCAGCAGCCCAGCCAGAAGCTACAGGGACACTAACTATGGCTACACCTTC
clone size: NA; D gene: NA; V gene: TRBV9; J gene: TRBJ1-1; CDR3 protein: CASSQGGLTGVGTEAFF; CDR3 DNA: TGTGCCAGCAGCCAAGGGGGATTAACAGGAGTCGGCACTGAAGCTTTCTTT
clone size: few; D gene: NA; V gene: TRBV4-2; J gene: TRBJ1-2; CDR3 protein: CASSQDQQDLGYGYTF; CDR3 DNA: TGTGCCAGCAGCCAAGATCAACAGGACCTGGGCTATGGCTACACCTTC
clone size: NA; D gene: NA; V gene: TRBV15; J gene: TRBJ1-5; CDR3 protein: CATSRAGRGNQPQHF; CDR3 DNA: TGTGCCACCAGCAGAGCTGGGAGAGGAAATCAGCCCCAGCATTTT
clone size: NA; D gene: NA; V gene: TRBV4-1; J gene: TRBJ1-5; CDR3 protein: CASSQGGSGTGNQPQHF; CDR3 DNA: TGCGCCAGCAGCCAAGGGGGGTCAGGGACTGGCAATCAGCCCCAGCATTTT
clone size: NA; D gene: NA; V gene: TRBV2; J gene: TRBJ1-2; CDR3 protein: CASVPGQSPLYGYTF; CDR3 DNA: TGTGCCAGCGTCCCGGGACAAAGCCCGCTATATGGCTACACCTTC
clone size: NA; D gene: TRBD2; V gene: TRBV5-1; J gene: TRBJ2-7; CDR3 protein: CASSLASGGKGQYF; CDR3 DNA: TGCGCCAGCAGCTTGGCTAGCGGGGGCAAAGGGCAGTACTTC
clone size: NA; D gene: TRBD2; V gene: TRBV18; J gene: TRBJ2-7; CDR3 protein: CASRSGLAGNYEQYF; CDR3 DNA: TGTGCCAGTCGCTCGGGACTAGCGGGTAACTACGAGCAGTACTTC
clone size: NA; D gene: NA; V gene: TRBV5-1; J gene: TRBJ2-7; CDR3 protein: CASSLDRAYEQYF; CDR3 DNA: TGCGCCAGCAGCTTGGACAGAGCTTACGAGCAGTACTTC
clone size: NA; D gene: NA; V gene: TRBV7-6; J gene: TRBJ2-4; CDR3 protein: CASSLKGGASIQYF; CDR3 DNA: TGTGCCAGCAGCTTAAAGGGGGGGGCGAGCATTCAGTACTTC
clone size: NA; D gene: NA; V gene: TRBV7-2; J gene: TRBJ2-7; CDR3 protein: CASSSQGSYEQYF; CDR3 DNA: TGTGCCAGCAGCTCACAGGGCAGCTACGAGCAGTACTTC
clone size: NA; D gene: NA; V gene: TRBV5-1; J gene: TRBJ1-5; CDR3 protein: CASSLAGSNQPQHF; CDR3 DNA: TGCGCCAGCAGCTTGGCCGGTAGCAATCAGCCCCAGCATTTT
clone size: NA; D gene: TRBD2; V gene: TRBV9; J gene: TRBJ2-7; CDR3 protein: CASSVASGARNEQYF; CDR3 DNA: TGTGCCAGCAGCGTAGCAAGCGGGGCCCGGAACGAGCAGTACTTC
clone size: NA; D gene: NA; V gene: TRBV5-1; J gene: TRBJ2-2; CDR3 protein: CASSLGTVFTGELFF; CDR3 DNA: TGCGCCAGCAGCTTGGGGACAGTCTTCACCGGGGAGCTGTTTTTT
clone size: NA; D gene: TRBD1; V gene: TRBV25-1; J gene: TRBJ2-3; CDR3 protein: CASTGQGWVDTQYF; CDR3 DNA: TGTGCCAGCACCGGACAGGGGTGGGTAGATACGCAGTATTTT
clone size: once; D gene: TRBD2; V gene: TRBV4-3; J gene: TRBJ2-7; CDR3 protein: CASSQSGGYEQYF; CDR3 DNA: TGCGCCAGCAGCCAATCGGGGGGCTACGAGCAGTACTTC
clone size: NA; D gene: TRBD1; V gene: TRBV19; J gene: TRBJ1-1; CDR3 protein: CASSIRTGDTEAFF; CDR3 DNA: TGTGCCAGTAGTATCCGGACAGGGGACACTGAAGCTTTCTTT
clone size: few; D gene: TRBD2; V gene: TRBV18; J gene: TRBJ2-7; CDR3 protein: CASSPQATGGSYEQYF; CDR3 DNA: TGTGCCAGCTCACCACAGGCGACGGGGGGCTCCTACGAGCAGTACTTC
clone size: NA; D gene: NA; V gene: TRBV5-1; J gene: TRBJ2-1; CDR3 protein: CASSLGQVSYNEQFF; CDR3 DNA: TGCGCCAGCAGCTTGGGACAGGTTTCCTACAATGAGCAGTTCTTC
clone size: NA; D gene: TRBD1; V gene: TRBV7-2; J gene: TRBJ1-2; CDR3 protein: CASSPSDRPSPIGYTF; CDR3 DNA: TGTGCCAGCAGCCCATCGGACAGGCCTTCCCCTATTGGCTACACCTTC